One and the same sample provided the 27 T cell receptor beta chains below, sequenced in a study of ipilimumab plus nivolumab after autologous stem cell transplantation. Clones were sequenced by immunoSEQ multiplex PCR, and TCRdb holds only the in-frame ones, with some missing. The profile shows 3,000 or so clones, 76% of them singletons. The specimen was PBMCs, collected in a trial of ipilimumab plus nivolumab as post-transplant consolidation. These receptors originate from a male donor with primary mediastinal lymphoma.

V usage is TRBV2 and J usage is TRBJ1-3; D ambiguous. V was clipped by 6 bases and J by 7 bases, with 7 bases between them. Per the germline V gene, CDR1 is SNHLY and CDR2 is FYNNEI. The CDR3 contains 11 residues. The CDR3 DNA sequence: TGTGCCAGCAGGGAGCGGAACACCATATATTTT. Translated: CASRERNTIYF.

This clone was recorded a few times. The chain is built from TRBV5-1 and TRBJ1-4; D uncertain. This CDR3 spans 13 amino acids. Trimming took off 4 bases at V and 6 bases at J, with 10 bases between the two ends. Germline CDR1 SGHRS, CDR2 YFSETQ. This chain's CDR3 is CASSPGGHEKLFF. DNA for the CDR3: TGCGCCAGCAGCCCGGGAGGGCATGAAAAACTGTTTTTT.

The chain employs TRBV5-1 and TRBJ2-3, with unresolved D. This CDR3 comprises 14 residues. The V gene's germline CDR1 is SGHRS and CDR2 YFSETQ. V dropped 0 bases and J dropped 4 bases, with 9 bases sitting between them. CDR3 amino acids: CASSLGQQPDTQYF. CDR3 DNA sequence: TGCGCCAGCAGCTTGGGGCAGCAGCCAGATACGCAGTATTTT.

The table lists this clone with a count of one. The chain couples TRBV19 to TRBJ2-5; unclear D gene. V gave up 3 bases and J gave up 3 bases, with 8 bases separating them. Germline CDR1 reads LNHDA; CDR2 reads SQIVND (reference sequence). The CDR3 loop spans 13 amino acids. DNA for the CDR3: TGTGCCAGTAGTATGGGTAGGGAAGAGACCCAGTACTTC. This encodes CASSMGREETQYF. Full variable domain (remainder filled in from reference TRBV19 and TRBJ2-5): DGGITQSPKYLFRKEGQNVTLSCEQNLNHDAMYWYRQDPGQGLRLIYYSQIVNDFQKGDIAEGYSVSREKKESFPLTVTSAQKNPTAFYLCASSMGREETQYFGPGTRLLVL.

The gene calls are TRBV28 and TRBJ1-5; D gene ambiguous. This CDR3 contains 14 residues. CDR1 is MDHEN and CDR2 is SYDVKM in the germline V gene. The germline V and J ends were trimmed by 5 bases and 3 bases, with 11 bases remaining between them. CDR3 residues: CASSPRVINQPQHF. In nucleotides, the CDR3 is TGTGCCAGCAGTCCCCGAGTGATCAATCAGCCCCAGCATTTT.

The genes are TRBV19 and TRBJ2-1; tentative D call: TRBD1 (5 bases). The CDR3 runs 14 residues. The V and J ends lost 3 bases and 6 bases respectively, with 12 bases between them. The germline V gene has CDR1 LNHDA and CDR2 SQIVND (reference sequence). The CDR3 sequence: CASSMGQRVNEQFF. DNA of the CDR3: TGTGCCAGTAGTATGGGGCAAAGGGTCAATGAGCAGTTCTTC.

The chain recombines TRBV9 with TRBJ2-7; TRBD2 aligns across 7 bases. Germline loops: CDR1 SGDLS, CDR2 YYNGEE. This CDR3 has 14 residues. Trimming cost V 2 bases and J 6 bases; bases outside gene matches: 8. This CDR3 is CASSVGGGSLEQYF. The CDR3 region has the DNA TGTGCCAGCAGCGTCGGCGGCGGGAGCCTCGAGCAGTACTTC.

The J gene is TRBJ2-1, the V gene TRBV10-2; D tentatively reads TRBD1 or TRBD2 (5 bases each). The CDR3 sequence is 16 residues long. Trimming removed 2 bases at V and 6 bases at J, with 17 bases between. Germline lookup yields CDR1 WSHSY and CDR2 SAAADI. The CDR3 spells CASSEGGNLPLNEQFF. The DNA of the CDR3 is TGCGCCAGCAGTGAGGGGGGAAACCTACCACTCAATGAGCAGTTCTTC.

Of note for this clone: Germline is not matched at one junction end, which may reflect a read error. This rearrangement joins TRBV10-2 to TRBJ2-6; D is uncertain. The germline V gene has CDR1 WSHSY and CDR2 SAAADI. The CDR3 covers 16 residues. The CDR3 DNA reads as TGTGCCAGCAGTCCTGGCGGTCGAGGTGGGGCCAACGTCCTGACTTTC. Its protein product is CASSPGGRGGANVLTF.

CDR3 sequence (DNA): TGTGCCAGCAGCTTAACGGGAGGGGACAGAGGCCATCCCCAGCATTTT. This codes for CASSLTGGDRGHPQHF. The V gene is TRBV7-3, the J gene TRBJ1-5; 7 bases map to TRBD1. This CDR3 region has 16 residues. The ends lost 0 bases at V and 10 bases at J; junction bases unmatched: 12. The germline V gene has CDR1 SGHTA and CDR2 FQGTGA.

Written as DNA, the CDR3 is TGTGCCAGTAGTATTCGGCAGAAGAACACCATATATTTT. This sequence encodes CASSIRQKNTIYF. V and J are TRBV19 and TRBJ1-3; unclear D gene. CDR1 and CDR2 (germline): LNHDA, SQIVND (reference sequence). V was trimmed by 3 bases and J by 7 bases, leaving 10 bases between them. The CDR3 is made up of 13 amino acids. The full variable domain, with the rest looked up from reference TRBV19 and TRBJ1-3, is DGGITQSPKYLFRKEGQNVTLSCEQNLNHDAMYWYRQDPGQGLRLIYYSQIVNDFQKGDIAEGYSVSREKKESFPLTVTSAQKNPTAFYLCASSIRQKNTIYFGEGSWLTVV.

The rearrangement links TRBV29-1 to TRBJ2-2; the D gene is possibly TRBD2 (6 bases). Trimming took off 4 bases at V and 6 bases at J, with 21 bases between the two ends. CDR1 is SQVTM and CDR2 is ANQGSEA in the germline V gene. This CDR3 has 16 amino acids. The CDR3 DNA reads as TGCAGCGTTGTAGTTGGGGGGAGCAGTTTTTCCGGGGAGCTGTTTTTT. Protein: CSVVVGGSSFSGELFF.

This rearrangement joins TRBV13 to TRBJ1-3, with D possibly being TRBD1 (6 bases). Trimming took 2 bases from V and 0 from J, leaving 8 bases between them. The V gene's germline CDR1 is PRHDT and CDR2 FYEKMQ (reference sequence). This CDR3 has 15 amino acids. The CDR3 region is CASSLQGTSGNTIYF. The CDR3, as DNA: TGTGCCAGCAGCTTACAGGGGACCTCTGGAAACACCATATATTTT.

This chain connects TRBV7-9 to TRBJ2-3; 7 positions agree with TRBD1. Germline CDR1 reads SEHNR; CDR2 reads FQNEAQ (reference sequence). This CDR3 region has 16 residues. V gave up 5 bases and J gave up 5 bases; unmatched junction bases: 13. Written as DNA, the CDR3 is TGTGCCAGCAGCCGGAGACAGGGCCAGAGGGGAGATACGCAGTATTTT. Its translation is CASSRRQGQRGDTQYF.

The chain combines TRBV10-3 with TRBJ1-2; D gene ambiguous. This CDR3 is built from 13 residues. Per the germline V gene, CDR1 is ENHRY and CDR2 is SYGVKD. Trimming took off 0 bases at V and 5 bases at J, with 7 bases between the two ends. This CDR3 is CAISESVGYGYTF. The CDR3 region has the DNA TGTGCCATCAGTGAGTCAGTAGGGTATGGCTACACCTTC.

The chain's CDR3 is CASPGGREGGGYNEQFF. CDR3 sequence (DNA): TGTGCCAGCCCCGGGGGCAGAGAAGGAGGGGGATACAATGAGCAGTTCTTC. The chain has TRBV19 and TRBJ2-1, with D perhaps matching TRBD1 or TRBD2 (6 bases each). Trimming cost V 9 bases and J 4 bases, with 25 bases left between them. This CDR3 has 17 residues. The germline V gene has CDR1 LNHDA and CDR2 SQIVND (reference sequence).

This clone was seen only once. This chain links TRBV11-2 with TRBJ1-1; 10 bases line up with TRBD1. CDR1 is SGHAT and CDR2 is FQNNGV in the germline V gene. CDR3 length: 16 residues. V was pared by 5 bases and J by 0 bases, with 6 bases of the junction left unmatched. The CDR3 DNA reads as TGTGCCAGCAGCGAACGGGACAGGGGCGTGAACACTGAAGCTTTCTTT. Amino acid sequence: CASSERDRGVNTEAFF.

The chain is built from TRBV28 and TRBJ1-1; TRBD1 aligns across 9 bases. Trimming took 8 bases from V and 5 from J; bases not matched to a gene: 21. This CDR3 contains 18 residues. Germline V gene lookup returns CDR1 MDHEN and CDR2 SYDVKM. The DNA of the CDR3 is TGTGCCAGCCTATATTTCCTGGACAGGGGAGTAGGGGAGACTGAAGCTTTCTTT. Amino acid sequence: CASLYFLDRGVGETEAFF.

This rearrangement joins TRBV4-1 to TRBJ2-1; D not resolved. Germline V CDR1 and CDR2: MGHRA, YSYEKL. CDR3 size: 15 residues. V was trimmed by 0 bases and J by 7 bases, leaving 13 bases between them. For the CDR3, the DNA is TGCGCCAGCAGCCAAGAGGAAGGGATATTGAATGAGCAGTTCTTC. It is translated as CASSQEEGILNEQFF.

The chain is built from TRBV4-2 and TRBJ1-2, with 7 bases that match TRBD1. Germline V gene lookup returns CDR1 LGHNA and CDR2 YNFKEQ. The CDR3 runs to 15 residues. J gave up 2 bases and V 1 base, and 4 bases lay outside the gene matches. CDR3 protein: CASSQGTGANYGYTF. The CDR3 bases are TGTGCCAGCAGCCAAGGAACAGGGGCAAACTATGGCTACACCTTC.

V usage is TRBV7-3 and J usage is TRBJ2-3, with D possibly TRBD2 on 6 matching bases. Germline values: CDR1 SGHTA, CDR2 FQGTGA. The CDR3 extends over 12 amino acids. Trimming left V 0 bases short and J 10 bases short, with 8 bases between. CDR3 coding DNA: TGTGCCAGCAGCTTAACTTGGGGGGCGCAGTATTTT. Encoded protein: CASSLTWGAQYF.

V is TRBV5-1 and J is TRBJ2-7; possibly TRBD2 for D (6 bases). CDR1 is SGHRS, CDR2 YFSETQ, per germline. Deletions cut 5 bases from V and 2 bases from J, with 14 bases between. The CDR3 runs to 14 residues. The DNA of the CDR3 is TGCGCCAGCAGTATTGGCGGGGAGCCCTACGAGCAGTACTTC. Encoded protein: CASSIGGEPYEQYF. Based on the CDR3 plus reference TRBV5-1 and TRBJ2-7, the full variable domain is KAGVTQTPRYLIKTRGQQVTLSCSPISGHRSVSWYQQTPGQGLQFLFEYFSETQRNKGNFPGRFSGRQFSNSRSEMNVSTLELGDSALYLCASSIGGEPYEQYFGPGTRLTVT.

V usage is TRBV2 and J usage is TRBJ1-4; D is possibly TRBD1 (5 bases). The CDR3 extends over 15 amino acids. The germline V gene encodes CDR1 SNHLY and CDR2 FYNNEI. V gave up 1 base and J gave up 8 bases, with 14 bases separating them. CDR3 in amino acids: CASSEVGARGEKLFF. The CDR3 DNA reads as TGTGCCAGCAGTGAAGTTGGGGCCCGCGGGGAAAAACTGTTTTTT.

This chain links TRBV28 with TRBJ2-1; tentative D call: TRBD1 (6 bases). V lost 1 base and J 6 bases, leaving 16 bases between the germline ends. The CDR3 contains 16 residues. Germline CDR1 reads MDHEN; CDR2 reads SYDVKM. CDR3 bases: TGTGCCAGCAGTTTATTTCCCGACCCACAGGGCAATGAGCAGTTCTTC. Translation gives CASSLFPDPQGNEQFF. The whole variable domain, remainder taken from reference TRBV28 and TRBJ2-1, is DVKVTQSSRYLVKRTGEKVFLECVQDMDHENMFWYRQDPGLGLRLIYFSYDVKMKEKGDIPEGYSVSREKKERFSLILESASTNQTSMYLCASSLFPDPQGNEQFFGPGTRLTVL.

J is TRBJ1-1 and V is TRBV14; no definite D call. The ends were cut back, 4 bases at V and 2 bases at J, with 8 bases in the middle. The CDR3 is made up of 13 amino acids. Per germline, CDR1 SGHDN and CDR2 FVKESK. CDR3 bases: TGTGCCAGCAGCCGGGGAAGTAACACTGAAGCTTTCTTT. Its translation is CASSRGSNTEAFF.

The chain couples TRBV6-1 to TRBJ1-5; possible D gene TRBD1, 6 bases. The CDR3 is 13 amino acids. The V gene lost 7 bases and the J gene lost 6 bases, with 13 bases spanning the gap. Germline CDR1 and CDR2: MNHNS and SASEGT. The CDR3 DNA is TGTGCCAGCACTCCAAAGGGGGGTCAGCCCCAGCATTTT. This translates into CASTPKGGQPQHF.

The rearrangement uses TRBV27 and TRBJ2-1, with 11 bases aligning to TRBD2. The CDR3 length is 17 residues. Germline CDR1 MNHEY, CDR2 SMNVEV (reference sequence). V shed 2 bases, J shed 12 bases, and the junction held 15 bases outside the gene matches. CDR3 sequence: CASSLEPSGGSISGQFF. CDR3 nucleotides: TGTGCCAGCAGTTTAGAACCTAGCGGGGGGTCTATATCGGGGCAGTTCTTC.